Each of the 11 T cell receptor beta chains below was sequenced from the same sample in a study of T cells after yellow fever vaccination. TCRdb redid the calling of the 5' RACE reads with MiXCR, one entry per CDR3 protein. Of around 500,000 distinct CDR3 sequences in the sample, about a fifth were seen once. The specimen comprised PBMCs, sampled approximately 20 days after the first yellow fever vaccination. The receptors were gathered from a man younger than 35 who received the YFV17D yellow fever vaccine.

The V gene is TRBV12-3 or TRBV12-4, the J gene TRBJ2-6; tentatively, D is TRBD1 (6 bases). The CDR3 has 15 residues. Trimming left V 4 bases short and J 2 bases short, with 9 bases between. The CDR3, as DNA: TGTGCCAGCAGTTCAGGGGTAACTGGGGCCAACGTCCTGACTTTC. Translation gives CASSSGVTGANVLTF.

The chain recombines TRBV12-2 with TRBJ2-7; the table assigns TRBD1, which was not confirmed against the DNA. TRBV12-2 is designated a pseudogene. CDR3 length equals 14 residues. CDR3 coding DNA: TGTGCAAGTCGCTTACCCGGACAGGGCTACGAGCAGTACTTC. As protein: CASRLPGQGYEQYF.

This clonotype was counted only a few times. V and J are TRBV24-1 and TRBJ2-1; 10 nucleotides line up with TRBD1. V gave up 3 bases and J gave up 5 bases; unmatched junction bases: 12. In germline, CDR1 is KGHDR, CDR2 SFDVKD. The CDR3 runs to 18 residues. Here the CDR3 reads CATSDVKTGTGVDNEQFF. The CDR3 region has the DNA TGTGCCACCAGTGATGTTAAAACCGGGACAGGGGTGGACAATGAGCAGTTCTTC.

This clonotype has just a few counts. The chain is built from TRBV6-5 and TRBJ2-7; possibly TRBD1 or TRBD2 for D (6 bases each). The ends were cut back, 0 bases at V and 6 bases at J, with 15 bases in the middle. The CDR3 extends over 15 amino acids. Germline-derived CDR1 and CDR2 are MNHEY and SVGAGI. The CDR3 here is CASSYSAGTISEQYV. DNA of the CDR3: TGTGCCAGCAGTTACTCGGCGGGGACAATCTCCGAGCAGTACGTC.

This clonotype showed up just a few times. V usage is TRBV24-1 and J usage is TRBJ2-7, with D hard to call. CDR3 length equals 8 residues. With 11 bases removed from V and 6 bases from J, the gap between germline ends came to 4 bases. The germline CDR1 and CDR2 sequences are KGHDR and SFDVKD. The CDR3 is CAILEQYF. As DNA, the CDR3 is TGTGCCATCCTCGAGCAGTACTTC.

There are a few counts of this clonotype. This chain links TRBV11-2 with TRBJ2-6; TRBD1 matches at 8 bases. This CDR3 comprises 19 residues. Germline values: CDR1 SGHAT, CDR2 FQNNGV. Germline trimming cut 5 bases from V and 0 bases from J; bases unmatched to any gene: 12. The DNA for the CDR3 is TGTGCCAGCAGCGATCAGGGGGCCAGGGGGGACTCTGGGGCCAACGTCCTGACTTTC. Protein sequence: CASSDQGARGDSGANVLTF.

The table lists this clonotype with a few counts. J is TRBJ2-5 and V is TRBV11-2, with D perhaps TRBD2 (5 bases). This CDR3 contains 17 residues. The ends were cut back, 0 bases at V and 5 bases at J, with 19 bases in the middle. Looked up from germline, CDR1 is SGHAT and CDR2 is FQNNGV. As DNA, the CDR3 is TGTGCCAGCAGCTTAGATTCGTCAGGCGGGCGTGGTGAGACCCAGTACTTC. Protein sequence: CASSLDSSGGRGETQYF.

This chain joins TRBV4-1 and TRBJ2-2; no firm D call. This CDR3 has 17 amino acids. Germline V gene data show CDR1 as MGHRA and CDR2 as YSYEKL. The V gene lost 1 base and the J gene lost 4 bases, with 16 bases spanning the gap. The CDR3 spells CASSQGDSRKRTGELFF. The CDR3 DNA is TGCGCCAGCAGCCAAGGAGACTCAAGAAAACGCACCGGGGAGCTGTTTTTT.

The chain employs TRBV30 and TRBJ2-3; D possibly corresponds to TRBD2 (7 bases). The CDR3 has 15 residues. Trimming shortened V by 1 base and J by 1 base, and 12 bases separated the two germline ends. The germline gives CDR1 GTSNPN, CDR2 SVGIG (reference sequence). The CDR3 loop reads CAWSGAGAGTDTQYF. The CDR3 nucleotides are TGTGCCTGGAGTGGCGCGGGGGCCGGCACAGATACGCAGTATTTT.

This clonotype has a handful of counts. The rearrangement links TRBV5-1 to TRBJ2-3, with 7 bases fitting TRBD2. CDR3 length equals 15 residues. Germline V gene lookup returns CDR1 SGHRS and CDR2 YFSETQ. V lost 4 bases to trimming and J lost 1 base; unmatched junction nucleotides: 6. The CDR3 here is CASSRAGQGTDTQYF. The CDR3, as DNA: TGCGCCAGCAGCCGAGCGGGGCAGGGCACAGATACGCAGTATTTT.

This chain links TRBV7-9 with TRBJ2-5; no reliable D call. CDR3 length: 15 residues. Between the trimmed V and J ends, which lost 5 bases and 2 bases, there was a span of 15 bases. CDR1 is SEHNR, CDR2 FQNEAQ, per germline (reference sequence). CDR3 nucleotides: TGTGCCAGCAGCGATTTAACTGGGCAGCAAGAGACCCAGTACTTC. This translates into CASSDLTGQQETQYF.